The T cell receptor (beta chain) described here comes from a study of somatic mutations in cytotoxic T cells in rheumatoid arthritis (dated by TCRdb to the late 2010s). Regarding the research as a whole: Right after diagnosis and prior to the start of any treatment, 30 ml EDTA of peripheral blood was drawn from patients. Patients and controls did not essentially differ in median age, which was nearly identical between the groups. In newly diagnosed rheumatoid arthritis without treatment, the study examined if expanded CD8+ T-cell clones harbor somatic mutations, relying on TCRB deep sequencing to characterize clonality. For 65 to 80 rheumatoid arthritis patients and 20 healthy controls, TCRB deep sequencing was carried out. Some V beta antibody-stained T-cell populations were flow-sorted on a FACSAria II or Sony SH800 at nearly 100% purity, and sorted V beta1+ cells also underwent TCRB sequencing. The paper's findings and limits, for the study overall: Rheumatoid arthritis patients and age-matched healthy controls did not significantly differ in CD8+ T-cell clonality. In patients, CD8+ clonality rose with age (Spearman r ~ 0.49), which was not the case in healthy controls. The largest CD8+ clone made up more than 20% of CD8+ cells in about an eighth of the roughly 60 patients, and blood and synovial fluid shared several identical CD8+ TCRB sequences. The finding that TRBV07 was slightly underrepresented in patients was left unadjusted for multiple comparisons. Viral specificity could not be ruled out by absence from virus-specific databases, and the antigen targets of the expanded CD8+ clones remained unknown.

Notes on this clone: What antigen it recognizes has not been identified. There are no base qualities to consult, and no much larger clone falls within one base.

The immunoSEQ assay was applied to genomic DNA for TCRB CDR3 sequencing. The study's own analysis went as follows. Patient CD8+ clones larger than 1% were compared against published virus-specific TCRB sequences, and only a few matched. Only productive TCRB rearrangements were included in the analyses. A clone was defined by a unique TCRB CDR3 sequence, and clonality was computed as a productive clonality index based on Shannon entropy. Repertoire overlap between two samples was calculated from the template counts of each clone relative to total templates per sample. Flow cytometry-measured V-gene usage correlated with V-gene usage from TCRB sequencing, with a Spearman r of approximately 0.6. As stored in TCRdb, this immuneACCESS dataset retains in-frame rearrangements with V and J assigned. A fraction of the clones does not appear; measured against another copy, unresolved V genes explain less than half of the discrepancy, and the remainder lacks a known reason. V and J calls and clone size are given by that table; D and trimming were obtained from the DNA. The sample table holds more than 10,000 clones, of which approximately 89% were seen once. The top ten hold roughly 1.1% of the sample.

Flow cytometry confirmed the purity of CD4+ and CD8+ cells that had been isolated by positive magnetic bead selection on an AutoMACS. Isolation of peripheral blood mononuclear cells was done through Ficoll-Paque PLUS density gradient separation. Nucleospin Tissue or Tissue XS kits were used to extract DNA from CD4-enriched, CD8-enriched or PBMC samples, and a Qubit 2.0 fluorometer was used for quantification. V is pruned by 2 bases and J by 5 bases, leaving 12 bases of the junction without a gene match. CDR1 is given as ENHRY and CDR2 as SYGVKD, both from the germline V gene. Taken from cysteine to phenylalanine, the CDR3 has 17 residues. The only DNA kept is the CDR3, 51 bases in frame from the first base.

The TCR sequence derives from a woman under 30 with rheumatoid arthritis. The rearranged chain carries TRBV10-3 and TRBJ2-5; TRBD1 matches 9 bases in the middle. The sample was CD4+ T cells sorted from blood. The CDR3 is CAISEPPGTGLGETQYF. The bases read TGTGCCATCAGTGAGCCCCCGGGGACAGGGCTGGGGGAGACCCAGTACTTC.